This T cell receptor beta chain was recorded in a study of long-term antiretroviral therapy in people with HIV. Study results and limitations: The study found narrower CDR3 length ranges in HIV repertoires than in controls.

The ends lost 5 bases at V and 4 bases at J; junction bases unmatched: 7. Germline V gene sequence: CDR1 LNHDA, CDR2 SQIVND (reference sequence). The CDR3 consists of 14 residues. Survey level was the resolution at which the v3.0 immunoSEQ assay ran. Clones were sequenced by immunoSEQ multiplex PCR, and TCRdb holds only the in-frame ones, with some missing. In the table there are 25,000 or so clones, around 80% of which are singletons. At least two post-ART and at least one pre-ART PBMC sample were available for each donor. Regarding this clone: No antigen is known for it.

This TCR derives from a man aged 18 to 35 with HIV. The V and J genes are TRBV19 and TRBJ1-2, with 7 bases matching TRBD1. Sequencing was performed on unsorted PBMCs, taken 1.5 years before starting antiretroviral therapy. CDR3 DNA sequence: TGTGCCAGTAGTCCTCCAGGGGGGGCCTATGGCTACACCTTC. This gives the protein CASSPPGGAYGYTF.